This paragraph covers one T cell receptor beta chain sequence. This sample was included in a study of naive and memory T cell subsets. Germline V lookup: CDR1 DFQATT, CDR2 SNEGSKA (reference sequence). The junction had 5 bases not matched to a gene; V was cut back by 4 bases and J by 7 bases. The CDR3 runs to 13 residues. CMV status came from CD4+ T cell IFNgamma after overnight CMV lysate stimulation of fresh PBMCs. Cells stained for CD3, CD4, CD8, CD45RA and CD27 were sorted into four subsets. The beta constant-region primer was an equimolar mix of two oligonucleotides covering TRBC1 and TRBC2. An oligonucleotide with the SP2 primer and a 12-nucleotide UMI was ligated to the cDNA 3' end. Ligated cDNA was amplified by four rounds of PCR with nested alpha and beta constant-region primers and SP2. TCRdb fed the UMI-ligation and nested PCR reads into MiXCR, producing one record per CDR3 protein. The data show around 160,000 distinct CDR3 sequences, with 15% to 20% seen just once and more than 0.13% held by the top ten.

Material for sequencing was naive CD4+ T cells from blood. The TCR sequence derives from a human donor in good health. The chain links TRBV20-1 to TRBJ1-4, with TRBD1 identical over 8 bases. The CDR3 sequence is CSAKRTGIEKLFF. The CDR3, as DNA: TGCAGTGCTAAGAGGACAGGGATTGAAAAACTGTTTTTT.